This TCR beta chain stems from a study of the immune and genomic landscape of osteosarcoma. About the study: Around 77% had unfavorable pathologic response to standard therapy.

TCRdb's table, derived via immunoSEQ multiplex PCR, lists solely in-frame clones and lacks some. This sample has approximately 2,300 clones, with approximately 79% found just once. The post-treatment osteosarcoma tumors were primary, local recurrence or metastasis specimens from poor-prognosis patients. Study conclusions and caveats: Productive clonality stayed low overall, though C3 exceeded C1. External normal skin and healthy peripheral blood data provided clonality references. A single dominant hyperexpanded clone appeared in about 5 cases, each with <100 clonotypes.

V dropped 1 base and J dropped 4 bases, with 11 bases sitting between them. Germline V gene data show CDR1 as SGHKS and CDR2 as YYEKEE (reference sequence). The CDR3 has 14 residues. In regard to this clone: Its antigen is unknown.

This receptor was identified in a human donor with osteosarcoma. The sequenced sample was osteosarcoma tumor tissue from the lung. The genes are TRBV5-5 and TRBJ1-2, with D maybe TRBD1 (6 bases). The CDR3 nucleotides are TGTGCCAGCAGCTTGCCAGGGGCCTCCTATGGCTACACCTTC. This codes for CASSLPGASYGYTF.